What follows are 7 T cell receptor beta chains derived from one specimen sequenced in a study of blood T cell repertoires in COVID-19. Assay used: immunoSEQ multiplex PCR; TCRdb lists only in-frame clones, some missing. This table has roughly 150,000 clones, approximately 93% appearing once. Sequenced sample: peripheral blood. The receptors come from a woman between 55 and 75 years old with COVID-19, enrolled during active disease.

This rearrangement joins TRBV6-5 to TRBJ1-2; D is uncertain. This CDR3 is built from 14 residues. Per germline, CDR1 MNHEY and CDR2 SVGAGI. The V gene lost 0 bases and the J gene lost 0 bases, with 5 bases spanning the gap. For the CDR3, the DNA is TGTGCCAGCAGTTACTCAACAGCTAACTATGGCTACACCTTC. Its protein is CASSYSTANYGYTF.

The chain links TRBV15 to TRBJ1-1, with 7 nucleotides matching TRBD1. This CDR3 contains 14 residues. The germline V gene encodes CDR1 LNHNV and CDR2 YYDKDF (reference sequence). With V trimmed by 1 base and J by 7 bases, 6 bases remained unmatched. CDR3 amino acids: CATSRVQGINEAFF. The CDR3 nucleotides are TGTGCCACCAGCAGAGTACAGGGGATCAATGAAGCTTTCTTT. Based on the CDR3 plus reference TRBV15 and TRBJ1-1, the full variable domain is DAMVIQNPRYQVTQFGKPVTLSCSQTLNHNVMYWYQQKSSQAPKLLFHYYDKDFNNEADTPDNFQSRRPNTSFCFLDIRSPGLGDTAMYLCATSRVQGINEAFFGQGTRLTVV.

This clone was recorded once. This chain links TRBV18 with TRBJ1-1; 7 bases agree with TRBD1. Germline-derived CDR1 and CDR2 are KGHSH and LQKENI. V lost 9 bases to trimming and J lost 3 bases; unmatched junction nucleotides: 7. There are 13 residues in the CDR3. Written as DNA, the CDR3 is TGTGCCAGTCACAGGGGCGCGGACACTGAAGCTTTCTTT. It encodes CASHRGADTEAFF.

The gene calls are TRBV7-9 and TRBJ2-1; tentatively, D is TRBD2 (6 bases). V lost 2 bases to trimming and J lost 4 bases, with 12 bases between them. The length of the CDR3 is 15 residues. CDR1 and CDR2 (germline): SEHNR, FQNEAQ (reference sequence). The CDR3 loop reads CASSLLRGYYNEQFF. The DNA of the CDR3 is TGTGCCAGCAGCTTACTGCGGGGTTATTACAATGAGCAGTTCTTC.

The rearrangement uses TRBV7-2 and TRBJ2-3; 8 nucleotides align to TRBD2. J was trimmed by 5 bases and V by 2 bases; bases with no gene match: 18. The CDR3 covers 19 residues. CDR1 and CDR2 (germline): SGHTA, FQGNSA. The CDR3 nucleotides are TGTGCCAGCAGCTTAAGTAGGGCCGAAGCGGGGGTGGGAAAAGATACGCAGTATTTT. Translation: CASSLSRAEAGVGKDTQYF.

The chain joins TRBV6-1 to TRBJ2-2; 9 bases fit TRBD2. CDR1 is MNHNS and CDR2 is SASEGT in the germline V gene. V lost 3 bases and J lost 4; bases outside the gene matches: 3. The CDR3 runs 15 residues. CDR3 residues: CASSEAGGSTGELFF. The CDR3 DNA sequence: TGTGCCAGCAGTGAGGCGGGGGGGAGCACCGGGGAGCTGTTTTTT.

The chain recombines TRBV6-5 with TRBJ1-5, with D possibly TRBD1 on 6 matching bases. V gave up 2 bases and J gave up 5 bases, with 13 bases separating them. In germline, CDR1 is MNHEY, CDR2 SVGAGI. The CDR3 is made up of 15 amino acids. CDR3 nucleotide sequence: TGTGCCAGCAGTTACGTTGGGACACCAGATCAGCCCCAGCATTTT. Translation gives CASSYVGTPDQPQHF.